The 15 T cell receptor beta chains listed next were all sequenced from one sample in a study of blood T cell repertoires in COVID-19. The protocol was immunoSEQ multiplex PCR, while the TCRdb copy is restricted to in-frame clones and leaves out a portion. The table has 300,000 to 350,000 clones, roughly 90% seen once. The sequencing input was peripheral blood. The source is a woman in her seventies with COVID-19, enrolled during active disease.

This chain joins TRBV10-3 and TRBJ2-1; D perhaps matches TRBD2 (6 bases). The length of the CDR3 is 16 residues. The V end lost 3 bases, the J end lost 2 bases, and 14 bases lay between the germline ends. Germline V gene sequence: CDR1 ENHRY, CDR2 SYGVKD. As DNA, the CDR3 is TGTGCCATCAGTGATCCGGGCGGGGAGACCTACAATGAGCAGTTCTTC. This translates into CAISDPGGETYNEQFF.

This clone was counted many times. The chain combines TRBV6-6 with TRBJ2-2; D is possibly TRBD2 (5 bases). This CDR3 has 12 residues. Germline CDR1 reads MNHNY; CDR2 reads SVGAGI (reference sequence). The CDR3 DNA reads TGTGCTGGGAAACGGGGCACCGGGGAGCTGTTTTTT. As protein: CAGKRGTGELFF.

The chain uses TRBV5-4 and TRBJ2-1; possible D gene TRBD1, 5 bases. V lost 3 bases to trimming and J lost 10 bases, with 11 bases between them. CDR3 length equals 12 residues. Germline CDR1 and CDR2: SGHNT and YYREEE (reference sequence). The CDR3 DNA follows: TGTGCCAGCAGCTCGACAGTTTTAGAGCAGTTCTTC. It encodes CASSSTVLEQFF.

The V gene is TRBV5-5, the J gene TRBJ2-7; 11 bases match TRBD1. After removal of 0 bases from V and 2 bases from J, the junction contained 1 base not matched to a gene. Looked up from germline, CDR1 is SGHKS and CDR2 is YYEKEE (reference sequence). The length of the CDR3 is 15 residues. CDR3 residues: CASSLGDRGTYEQYF. Written as DNA, the CDR3 is TGTGCCAGCAGCTTGGGGGACAGGGGGACCTACGAGCAGTACTTC.

The rearrangement links TRBV27 to TRBJ2-7; a weak D match, TRBD1 (5 bases). The germline V and J ends were trimmed by 6 bases and 5 bases, with 8 bases remaining between them. The CDR3 covers 11 residues. The germline V gene encodes CDR1 MNHEY and CDR2 SMNVEV (reference sequence). Here the CDR3 DNA reads TGTGCCAGCAGCCAGGGTCACGAGCAGTACTTC. This sequence encodes CASSQGHEQYF.

For this clone: The junction departs from the called germline gene at one end, perhaps through a read error. V is TRBV24-1 and J is TRBJ1-2; D is ambiguous. The CDR3 is 9 amino acids. The V gene's germline CDR1 is KGHDR and CDR2 SFDVKD. The CDR3 DNA reads as TGTGCCACCAGTGGTGCGTGCCCCTTC. Translation gives CATSGACPF.

The rearrangement joins TRBV18 to TRBJ2-7; D possibly corresponds to TRBD2 (6 bases). Trimming cost V 3 bases and J 7 bases, with 13 bases left between them. The CDR3 is made up of 13 amino acids. Germline values: CDR1 KGHSH, CDR2 LQKENI. CDR3: CASSPGREEEQYF. CDR3 nucleotide sequence: TGTGCCAGCTCACCGGGCAGGGAGGAAGAGCAGTACTTC.

The genes are TRBV7-2 and TRBJ1-2; 7 nucleotides align to TRBD1. The V gene end was trimmed by 5 bases and the J gene end by 5 bases; junction bases not matched to a gene: 11. The CDR3 spans 15 residues. Germline V gene data show CDR1 as SGHTA and CDR2 as FQGNSA. The CDR3 region is CASSLSGTDLYGYTF. The CDR3 bases are TGTGCCAGCAGCCTATCCGGGACAGACCTTTATGGCTACACCTTC. The full variable domain, with the rest looked up from reference TRBV7-2 and TRBJ1-2, is GAGVSQSPSNKVTEKGKDVELRCDPISGHTALYWYRQSLGQGLEFLIYFQGNSAPDKSGLPSDRFSAERTGGSVSTLTIQRTQQEDSAVYLCASSLSGTDLYGYTFGSGTRLTVV.

The V call is TRBV5-8, the J call TRBJ2-5; D remains unclear. With 0 bases removed from V and 5 bases from J, the gap between germline ends came to 11 bases. Germline lookup yields CDR1 SGHTS and CDR2 YDEGEE. CDR3 length equals 14 residues. CDR3 DNA: TGTGCCAGCAGCTTGGCCGGTCTTTTGGAGACCCAGTACTTC. This codes for CASSLAGLLETQYF.

This chain joins TRBV6-6 and TRBJ2-5; the D gene is possibly TRBD2 (5 bases). V was pared by 8 bases and J by 5 bases, with 12 bases between. CDR3 length equals 12 residues. From germline, CDR1 is MNHNY and CDR2 SVGAGI (reference sequence). CDR3 sequence reads: CASLSTRETQYF. The CDR3 DNA reads as TGTGCCAGCCTCTCAACTAGGGAGACCCAGTACTTC.

The CDR3 nucleotides read TGTGCCAGCAGTTACTCGAACAGAGGGACTGAAGCTTTCTTT. Protein sequence: CASSYSNRGTEAFF. This sequence joins TRBV6-5 and TRBJ1-1; D remains ambiguous. CDR1 and CDR2 (germline): MNHEY, SVGAGI. V gave up 0 bases and J gave up 5 bases, with 10 bases separating them. The length of the CDR3 is 14 residues.

The chain has TRBV24-1 and TRBJ1-2; D unclear. This CDR3 is 13 amino acids long. CDR1 is KGHDR and CDR2 is SFDVKD in the germline V gene. V gave up 2 bases and J gave up 4 bases, with 7 bases separating them. CDR3 bases: TGTGCCACCAGTGATTATAACAGCTATGGCTACACCTTC. Translating gives CATSDYNSYGYTF.

V usage is TRBV19 and J usage is TRBJ1-2; 8 bases align to TRBD1. Germline loops: CDR1 LNHDA, CDR2 SQIVND (reference sequence). The ends lost 3 bases at V and 4 bases at J; junction bases unmatched: 16. This CDR3 region has 18 residues. Written as DNA, the CDR3 is TGTGCCAGTAGTATGAGGGGGCCAGGGGGCGCAAGTAGCTATGGCTACACCTTC. It yields the protein CASSMRGPGGASSYGYTF. Full variable domain (outside the CDR3, taken from reference TRBV19 and TRBJ1-2): DGGITQSPKYLFRKEGQNVTLSCEQNLNHDAMYWYRQDPGQGLRLIYYSQIVNDFQKGDIAEGYSVSREKKESFPLTVTSAQKNPTAFYLCASSMRGPGGASSYGYTFGSGTRLTVV.

The chain links TRBV28 to TRBJ2-2; 11 nucleotides align to TRBD1. The length of the CDR3 is 16 residues. V trimming: 3 bases; J trimming: 4 bases; junction bases outside the gene matches: 4. Looked up from germline, CDR1 is MDHEN and CDR2 is SYDVKM. CDR3 nucleotides: TGTGCCAGCAGTTTCGAGGGACAGGGGGTCACCGGGGAGCTGTTTTTT. Translating gives CASSFEGQGVTGELFF. The whole variable domain, filled in from reference TRBV28 and TRBJ2-2, reads DVKVTQSSRYLVKRTGEKVFLECVQDMDHENMFWYRQDPGLGLRLIYFSYDVKMKEKGDIPEGYSVSREKKERFSLILESASTNQTSMYLCASSFEGQGVTGELFFGEGSRLTVL.

The CDR3 here is CASSLRGLSTEAFF. The CDR3 coding sequence is TGTGCCAGCAGCCTCAGGGGGTTGAGTACTGAAGCTTTCTTT. V and J are TRBV28 and TRBJ1-1; 7 nucleotides line up with TRBD1. CDR3 size: 14 residues. The germline V gene has CDR1 MDHEN and CDR2 SYDVKM. V lost 6 bases to trimming and J lost 5 bases; unmatched junction nucleotides: 9.